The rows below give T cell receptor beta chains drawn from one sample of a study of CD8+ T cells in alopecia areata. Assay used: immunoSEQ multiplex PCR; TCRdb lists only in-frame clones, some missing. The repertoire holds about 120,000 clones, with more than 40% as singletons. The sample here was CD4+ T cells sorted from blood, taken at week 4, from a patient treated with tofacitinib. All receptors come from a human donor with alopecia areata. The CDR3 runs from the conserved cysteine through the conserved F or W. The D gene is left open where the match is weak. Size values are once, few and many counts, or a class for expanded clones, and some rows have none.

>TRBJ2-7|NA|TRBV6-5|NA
CASSYIGGYEQYF
TGTGCCAGCAGTTACATCGGGGGCTACGAGCAGTACTTC
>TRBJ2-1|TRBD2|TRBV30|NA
CAWRGGSGAVEGEQFF
TGTGCCTGGAGGGGAGGTAGCGGGGCCGTGGAGGGCGAGCAGTTCTTC
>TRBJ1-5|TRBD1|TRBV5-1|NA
CASSHTGAPNQPQHF
TGCGCCAGCAGCCACACAGGGGCCCCCAATCAGCCCCAGCATTTT
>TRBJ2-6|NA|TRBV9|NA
CASSVLVSGANVLTF
TGTGCCAGCAGCGTACTGGTCTCTGGGGCCAACGTCCTGACTTTC
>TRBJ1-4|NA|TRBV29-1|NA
CSVGRGEGEKLFF
TGCAGCGTCGGCAGGGGTGAAGGTGAAAAACTGTTTTTT
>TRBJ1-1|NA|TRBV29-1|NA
CSAIDWGTEAFF
TGCAGCGCCATAGATTGGGGCACTGAAGCTTTCTTT
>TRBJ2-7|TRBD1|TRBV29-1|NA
CSASDRGTYEQYF
TGCAGCGCCTCGGACAGGGGGACCTACGAGCAGTACTTC
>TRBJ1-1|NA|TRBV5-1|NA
CASSLAYTEAFF
TGCGCCAGCAGCTTGGCTTACACTGAAGCTTTCTTT
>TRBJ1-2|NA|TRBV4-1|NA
CASSQVGTNYGYTF
TGCGCCAGCAGCCAAGTTGGCACGAACTATGGCTACACCTTC
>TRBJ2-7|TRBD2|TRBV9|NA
CASSVKGLAAEQYF
TGTGCCAGCAGCGTCAAGGGTCTAGCGGCCGAGCAGTACTTC
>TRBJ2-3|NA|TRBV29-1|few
CSVLPLNTQYF
TGCAGCGTTTTGCCTTTAAATACGCAGTATTTT
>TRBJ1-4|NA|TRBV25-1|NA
CASSEYSNEKLFF
TGTGCCAGCAGTGAATATTCGAACGAAAAACTGTTTTTT
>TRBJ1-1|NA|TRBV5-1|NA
CASSALKGKAFF
TGCGCCAGCAGTGCTTTGAAGGGGAAAGCTTTCTTT
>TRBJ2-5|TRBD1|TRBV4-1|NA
CASSQGPTGPPETQYF
TGCGCCAGCAGCCAAGGTCCGACAGGGCCCCCAGAGACCCAGTACTTC
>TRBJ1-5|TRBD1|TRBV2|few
CASRETGLNNQPQHF
TGTGCCAGCAGGGAGACAGGGTTGAACAATCAGCCCCAGCATTTT
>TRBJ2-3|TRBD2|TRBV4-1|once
CASSRTAGVADTQYF
TGCGCCAGCAGCCGAACAGCGGGGGTGGCAGATACGCAGTATTTT
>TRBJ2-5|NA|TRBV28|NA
CASSGAGGTETQYF
TGTGCCAGCAGTGGGGCGGGTGGTACGGAGACCCAGTACTTC
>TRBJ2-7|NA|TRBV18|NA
CASSPRGTVDLLKQYF
TGTGCCAGCTCACCTAGGGGGACGGTCGATCTCCTAAAGCAGTACTTC
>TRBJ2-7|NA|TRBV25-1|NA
CASRRGGSDYEQYF
TGTGCCAGCAGGAGGGGGGGGTCCGACTACGAGCAGTACTTC
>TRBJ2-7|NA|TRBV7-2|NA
CASSSYLDEQYF
TGTGCCAGCAGCTCCTATTTGGACGAGCAGTACTTC
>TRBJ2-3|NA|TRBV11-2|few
CASSLFSGTDTQYF
TGTGCCAGCAGCTTATTTTCGGGCACAGATACGCAGTATTTT
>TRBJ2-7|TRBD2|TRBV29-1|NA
CSARDTQAGEQYF
TGCAGCGCTCGGGATACTCAAGCGGGGGAGCAGTACTTC
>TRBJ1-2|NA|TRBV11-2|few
CASSTLDRNYGYTF
TGTGCCAGCAGCACCCTAGACAGGAACTATGGCTACACCTTC
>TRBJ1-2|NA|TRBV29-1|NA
CSAGRDYGYTF
TGCAGCGCAGGACGAGACTATGGCTACACCTTC
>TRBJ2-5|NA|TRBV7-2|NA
CASSFGVQPKETQYF
TGTGCCAGCAGCTTTGGGGTGCAGCCGAAAGAGACCCAGTACTTC
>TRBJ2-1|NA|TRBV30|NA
CAWSRPIPYNEQFF
TGTGCCTGGAGTAGGCCCATCCCATACAATGAGCAGTTCTTC
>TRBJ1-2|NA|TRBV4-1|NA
CASSQDFAGPNYGYTF
TGCGCCAGCAGCCAAGATTTCGCAGGGCCCAACTATGGCTACACCTTC
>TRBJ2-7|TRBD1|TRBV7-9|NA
CASSGTGTAYEQYF
TGTGCCAGCAGCGGAACCGGGACAGCCTACGAGCAGTACTTC
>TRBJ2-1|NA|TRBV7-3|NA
CASSLQGQNEQFF
TGTGCCAGCAGCTTACAGGGGCAGAATGAGCAGTTCTTC
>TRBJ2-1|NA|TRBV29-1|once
CSGRDTSYNEQFF
TGCAGCGGCCGGGACACCTCCTACAATGAGCAGTTCTTC
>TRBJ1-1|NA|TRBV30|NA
CAWSLLPNAEAFF
TGTGCCTGGAGTCTTCTCCCGAACGCTGAAGCTTTCTTT
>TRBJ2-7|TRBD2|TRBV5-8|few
CASSLLTSGLYEQYF
TGTGCCAGCAGCTTGCTGACTAGCGGACTCTACGAGCAGTACTTC
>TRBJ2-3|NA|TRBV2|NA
CASRNTGSSTDTQYF
TGTGCCAGCAGGAACACAGGCTCTAGCACAGATACGCAGTATTTT
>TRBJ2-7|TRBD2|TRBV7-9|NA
CASSSIIRGGYEQYF
TGTGCCAGCAGCTCAATTATACGGGGGGGCTACGAGCAGTACTTC
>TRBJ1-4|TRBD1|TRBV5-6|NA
CASSSRGRYEKLFF
TGTGCCAGCAGCTCCAGGGGGAGATATGAAAAACTGTTTTTT
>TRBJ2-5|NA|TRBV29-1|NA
CSVEGTPVAQYF
TGCAGCGTCGAGGGGACCCCGGTGGCCCAGTACTTC
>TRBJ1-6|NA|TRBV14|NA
CASSQDWHSPLHF
TGTGCCAGCAGCCAAGATTGGCATTCACCCCTCCACTTT
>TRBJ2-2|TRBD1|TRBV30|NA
CAWSSWTGDTGELFF
TGTGCCTGGAGTTCGTGGACAGGGGACACCGGGGAGCTGTTTTTT
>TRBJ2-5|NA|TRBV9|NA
CASSAGTLKETQYF
TGTGCCAGCAGCGCCGGGACACTTAAAGAGACCCAGTACTTC
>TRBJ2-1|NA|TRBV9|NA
CASSVGPDNEQFF
TGTGCCAGCAGCGTAGGTCCAGACAATGAGCAGTTCTTC
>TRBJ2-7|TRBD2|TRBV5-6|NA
CASNPGRSGRVYEQYF
TGTGCCAGCAACCCCGGTCGTAGCGGGAGGGTATACGAGCAGTACTTC
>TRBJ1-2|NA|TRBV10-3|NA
CAISPQIANYGYTF
TGTGCCATCAGCCCCCAGATAGCTAACTATGGCTACACCTTC
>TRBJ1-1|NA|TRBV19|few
CASSIVGYTEAFF
TGTGCCAGTAGTATAGTTGGATACACTGAAGCTTTCTTT
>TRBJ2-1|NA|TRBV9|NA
CASSFHSGRVYNEQFF
TGTGCCAGCAGCTTTCACAGCGGAAGGGTCTACAATGAGCAGTTCTTC
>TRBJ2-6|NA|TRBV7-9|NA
CAGMGSFSGANVLTF
TGTGCCGGCATGGGGTCGTTCTCTGGGGCCAACGTCCTGACTTTC
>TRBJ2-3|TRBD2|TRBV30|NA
CAWSGGGSTDTQYF
TGTGCCTGGAGCGGGGGGGGAAGCACAGATACGCAGTATTTT
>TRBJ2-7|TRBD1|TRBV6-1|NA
CASSARDRPNEQYF
TGTGCCAGCAGTGCGAGGGACAGGCCAAACGAGCAGTACTTC
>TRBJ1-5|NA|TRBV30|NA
CAWIALNQPQHF
TGTGCCTGGATCGCCCTTAATCAGCCCCAGCATTTT
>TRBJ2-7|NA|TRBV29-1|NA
CSVVRQGDYEQYF
TGCAGCGTTGTCCGTCAGGGGGACTATGAGCAGTACTTC
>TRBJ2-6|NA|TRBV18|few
CASSPGNSGANVLTF
TGTGCCAGCTCTCCAGGAAACTCTGGGGCCAACGTCCTGACTTTC
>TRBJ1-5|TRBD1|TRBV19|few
CASSIGTGHQPQHF
TGTGCCAGTAGTATCGGGACAGGGCATCAGCCCCAGCATTTT
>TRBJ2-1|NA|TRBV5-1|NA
CASSFDGYNEQFF
TGCGCCAGCAGCTTCGACGGCTACAATGAGCAGTTCTTC
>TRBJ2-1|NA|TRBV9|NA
CASKGTSIQQFF
TGTGCCAGCAAGGGAACTAGCATCCAGCAGTTCTTC
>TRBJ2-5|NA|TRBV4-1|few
CASSLLPGETQYF
TGCGCCAGCAGCCTTCTCCCCGGGGAGACCCAGTACTTC